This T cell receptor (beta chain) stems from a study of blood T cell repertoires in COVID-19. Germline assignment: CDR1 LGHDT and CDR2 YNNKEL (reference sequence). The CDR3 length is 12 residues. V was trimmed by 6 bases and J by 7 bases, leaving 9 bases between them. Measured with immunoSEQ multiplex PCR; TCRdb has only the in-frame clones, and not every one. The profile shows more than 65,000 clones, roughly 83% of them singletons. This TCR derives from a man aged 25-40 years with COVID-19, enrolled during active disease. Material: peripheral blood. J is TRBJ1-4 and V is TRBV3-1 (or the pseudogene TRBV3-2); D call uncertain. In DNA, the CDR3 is TGTGCCAGCAGTCGACACGGTGAAAAACTGTTTTTT. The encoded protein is CASSRHGEKLFF.